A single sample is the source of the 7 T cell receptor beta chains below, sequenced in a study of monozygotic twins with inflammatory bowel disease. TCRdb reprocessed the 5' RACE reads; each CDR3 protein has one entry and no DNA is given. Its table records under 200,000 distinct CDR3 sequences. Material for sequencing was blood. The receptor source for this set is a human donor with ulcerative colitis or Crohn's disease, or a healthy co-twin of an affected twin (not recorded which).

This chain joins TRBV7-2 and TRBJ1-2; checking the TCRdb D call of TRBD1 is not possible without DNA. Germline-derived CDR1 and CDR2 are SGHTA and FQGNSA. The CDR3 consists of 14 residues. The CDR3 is CASSLNSQGGGYTF.

The CDR3 here is CASSSWEAKNIQYF. This chain links TRBV7-2 with TRBJ2-4; the D call from TCRdb, TRBD2, cannot be confirmed without DNA. The germline V gene has CDR1 SGHTA and CDR2 FQGNSA. This CDR3 is built from 14 residues.

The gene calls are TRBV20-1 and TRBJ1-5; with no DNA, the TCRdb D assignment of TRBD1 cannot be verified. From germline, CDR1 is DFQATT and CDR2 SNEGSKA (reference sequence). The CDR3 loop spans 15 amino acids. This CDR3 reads CSARDLETGYQPQHF.

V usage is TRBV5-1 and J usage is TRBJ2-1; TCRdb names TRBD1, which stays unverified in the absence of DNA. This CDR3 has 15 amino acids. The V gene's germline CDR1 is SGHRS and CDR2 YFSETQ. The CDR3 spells CASSYSGQVRNEQFF. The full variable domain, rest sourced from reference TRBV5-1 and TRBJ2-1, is KAGVTQTPRYLIKTRGQQVTLSCSPISGHRSVSWYQQTPGQGLQFLFEYFSETQRNKGNFPGRFSGRQFSNSRSEMNVSTLELGDSALYLCASSYSGQVRNEQFFGPGTRLTVL.

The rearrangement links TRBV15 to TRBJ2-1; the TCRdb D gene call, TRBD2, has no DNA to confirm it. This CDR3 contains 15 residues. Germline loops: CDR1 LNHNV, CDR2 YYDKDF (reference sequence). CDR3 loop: CATSPGRRDHNEQFF.

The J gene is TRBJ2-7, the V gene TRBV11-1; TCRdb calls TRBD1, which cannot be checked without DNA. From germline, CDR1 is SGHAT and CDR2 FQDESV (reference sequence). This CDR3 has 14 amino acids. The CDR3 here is CASSADRVYDRQYF.

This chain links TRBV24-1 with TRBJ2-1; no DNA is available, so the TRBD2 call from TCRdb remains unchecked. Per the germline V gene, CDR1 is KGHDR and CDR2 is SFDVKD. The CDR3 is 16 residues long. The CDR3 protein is CATSDSRVLSYNEQFF.